The rows below give T cell receptor beta chains drawn from one sample of a study of blood T cell repertoires in COVID-19. Repertoires were generated with immunoSEQ multiplex PCR, while TCRdb's copy carries only in-frame clones and drops some. The sample has about 49,000 clones, about 87% seen once. Sequencing was performed on peripheral blood. All receptors come from a woman of 80 years or more with COVID-19, enrolled during active disease. Each CDR3 is given with its conserved first and last residue. Not all rows give a size; the values are once, few, many and, for expanded clones, a class.

TRBV19	TRBJ1-5	once	15	CASSRLNGENQPQHF
TRBV12-1	TRBJ1-1	-	14	CASSTRAVDTEAFF
TRBV30	TRBJ1-1	medium-sized	14	CAWSWQGGGTEAFF
TRBV27	TRBJ2-6	once	16	CASSLMALSGANVLTF
TRBV20-1	TRBJ2-1	-	14	CSASQSSGRPEQFF
TRBV4-1	TRBJ1-5	-	16	CASSDRDRVSNQPQHF
TRBV15	TRBJ2-7	-	15	CATSPRGGTTYEQYF
TRBV7-9	TRBJ1-4	-	15	CASSPRTGGLRKLFF
TRBV7-9	TRBJ1-3	-	15	CASSSFREPGNTIYF
TRBV12-3/TRBV12-4	TRBJ1-2	few	13	CASSLGDMAGYTF
TRBV15	TRBJ2-7	-	15	CATSKGDHSSYEQYF
TRBV5-1	TRBJ1-1	once	14	CASSSGQGNTEAFF
TRBV18	TRBJ2-7	-	13	CASLGQRSYEQYF
TRBV7-3	TRBJ2-3	-	15	CASSFVHGRRDTQYF
TRBV9	TRBJ1-1	-	15	CASSERTGENTEAFF
TRBV2	TRBJ2-7	-	13	CASSGDSSYEQYF
TRBV5-1	TRBJ1-5	-	13	CASSFDSRQPQHF
TRBV7-2	TRBJ2-5	-	13	CASSMGQQETQYF
TRBV14	TRBJ1-4	once	16	CASSPYRVKTNEKLFF
TRBV24-1	TRBJ2-5	-	14	CATSDLRGGETQYF
TRBV28	TRBJ2-7	-	13	CAGGQGNAHEQYF
TRBV7-2	TRBJ2-1	once	11	CASSPYNEQFF
TRBV18	TRBJ1-2	-	14	CASSPSSGRESYTF
TRBV6-6	TRBJ1-2	-	13	CASRGTADYGYTF
TRBV24-1	TRBJ2-2	-	16	CATSDTRQGWTGELFF
TRBV30	TRBJ1-5	-	15	CAWSRQGLPNQPQHF
TRBV24-1	TRBJ2-2	-	17	CATSALPDSRYTGELFF
TRBV2	TRBJ2-5	-	10	CASVSETQYF
TRBV27	TRBJ1-5	-	17	CASSSGTGGPINQPQHF
TRBV9	TRBJ2-4	-	16	CASSVSSGVAKNIQYF
TRBV28	TRBJ2-7	-	17	CASSPQGQGLGSYEQYF
TRBV27	TRBJ2-5	-	14	CASSYQAGRETQYF
TRBV5-1	TRBJ1-1	-	14	CASTLGTAVTEAFF
TRBV5-4	TRBJ2-3	-	16	CASSSRLAGPGNTQYF
TRBV18	TRBJ1-5	-	14	CASSPEPSNQPQHF
TRBV19	TRBJ1-1	-	13	CASTADRGTEAFF